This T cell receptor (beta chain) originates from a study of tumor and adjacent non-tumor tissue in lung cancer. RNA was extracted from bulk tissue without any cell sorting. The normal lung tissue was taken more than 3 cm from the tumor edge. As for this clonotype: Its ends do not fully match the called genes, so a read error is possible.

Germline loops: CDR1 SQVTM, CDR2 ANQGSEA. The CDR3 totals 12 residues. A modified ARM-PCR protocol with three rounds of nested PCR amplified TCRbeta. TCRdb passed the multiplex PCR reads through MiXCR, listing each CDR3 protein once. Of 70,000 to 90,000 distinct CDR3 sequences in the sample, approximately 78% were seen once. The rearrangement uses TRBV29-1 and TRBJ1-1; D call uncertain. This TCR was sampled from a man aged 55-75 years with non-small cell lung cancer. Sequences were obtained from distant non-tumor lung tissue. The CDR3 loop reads CSVEGGSTEAIF. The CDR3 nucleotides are TGCAGCGTTGAAGGTGGATCCACTGAGGCCATCTTT. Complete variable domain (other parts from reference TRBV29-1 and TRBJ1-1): SAVISQKPSRDICQRGTSLTIQCQVDSQVTMMFWYRQQPGQSLTLIATANQGSEATYESGFVIDKFPISRPNLTFSTLTVSNMSPEDSSIYLCSVEGGSTEAIFGQGTRLTVV.